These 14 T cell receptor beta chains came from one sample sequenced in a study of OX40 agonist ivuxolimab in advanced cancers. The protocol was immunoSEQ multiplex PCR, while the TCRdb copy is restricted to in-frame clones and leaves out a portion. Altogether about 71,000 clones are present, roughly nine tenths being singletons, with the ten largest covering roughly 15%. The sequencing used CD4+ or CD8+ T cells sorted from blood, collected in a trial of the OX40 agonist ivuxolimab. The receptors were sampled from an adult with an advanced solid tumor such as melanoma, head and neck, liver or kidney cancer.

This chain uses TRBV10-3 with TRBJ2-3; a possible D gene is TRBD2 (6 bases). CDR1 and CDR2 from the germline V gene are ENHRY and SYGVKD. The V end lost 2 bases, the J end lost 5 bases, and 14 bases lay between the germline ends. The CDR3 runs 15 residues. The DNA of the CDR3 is TGTGCCATCAGTGAGGGGGGGATCCTGGTAGATACGCAGTATTTT. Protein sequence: CAISEGGILVDTQYF.

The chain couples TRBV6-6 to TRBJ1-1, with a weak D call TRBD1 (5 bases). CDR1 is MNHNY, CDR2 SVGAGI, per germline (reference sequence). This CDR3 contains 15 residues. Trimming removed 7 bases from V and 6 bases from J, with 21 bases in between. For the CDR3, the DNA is TGTGCCAGCAATTTTGGGCCCGGGGGTGCCTCTGAAGCTTTCTTT. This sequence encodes CASNFGPGGASEAFF.

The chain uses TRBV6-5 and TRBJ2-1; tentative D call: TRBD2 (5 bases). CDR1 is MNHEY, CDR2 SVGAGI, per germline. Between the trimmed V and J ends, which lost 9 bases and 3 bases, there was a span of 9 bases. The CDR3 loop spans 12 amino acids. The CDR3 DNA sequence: TGTGCCAGTACGGGGAACTACAATGAGCAGTTCTTC. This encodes CASTGNYNEQFF.

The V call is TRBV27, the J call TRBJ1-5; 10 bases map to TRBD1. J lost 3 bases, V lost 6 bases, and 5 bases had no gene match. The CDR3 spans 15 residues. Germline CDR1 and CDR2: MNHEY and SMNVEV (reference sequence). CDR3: CASSGTGVFNQPQHF. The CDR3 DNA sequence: TGTGCCAGCAGCGGGACAGGGGTTTTCAATCAGCCCCAGCATTTT.

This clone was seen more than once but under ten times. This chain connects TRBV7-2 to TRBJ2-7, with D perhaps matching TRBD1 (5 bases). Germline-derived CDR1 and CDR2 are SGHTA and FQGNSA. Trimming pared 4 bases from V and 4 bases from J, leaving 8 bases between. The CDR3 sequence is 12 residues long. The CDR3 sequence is CASSSTDYEQYF. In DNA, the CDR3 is TGTGCCAGCAGCTCGACAGATTACGAGCAGTACTTC.

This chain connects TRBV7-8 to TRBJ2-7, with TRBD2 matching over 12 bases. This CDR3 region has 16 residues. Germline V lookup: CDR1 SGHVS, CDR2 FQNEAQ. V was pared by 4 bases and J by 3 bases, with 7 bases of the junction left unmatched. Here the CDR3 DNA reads TGTGCCAGCAGCTCGCAGACTAGCGGGGGACACTACGAGCAGTACTTC. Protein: CASSSQTSGGHYEQYF.

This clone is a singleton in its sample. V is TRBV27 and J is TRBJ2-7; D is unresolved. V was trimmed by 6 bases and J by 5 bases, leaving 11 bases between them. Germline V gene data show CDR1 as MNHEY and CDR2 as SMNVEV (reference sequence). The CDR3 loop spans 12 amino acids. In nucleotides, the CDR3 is TGTGCCAGCAGAAACCCTGGGGACGAGCAGTACTTC. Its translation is CASRNPGDEQYF.

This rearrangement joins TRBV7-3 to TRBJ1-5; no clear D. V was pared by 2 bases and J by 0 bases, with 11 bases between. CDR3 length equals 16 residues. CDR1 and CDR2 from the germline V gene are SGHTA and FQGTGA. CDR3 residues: CASSLLSVLSNQPQHF. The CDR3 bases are TGTGCCAGCAGCTTACTCTCTGTCCTTAGCAATCAGCCCCAGCATTTT. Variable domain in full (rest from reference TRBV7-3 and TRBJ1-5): GAGVSQTPSNKVTEKGKYVELRCDPISGHTALYWYRQSLGQGPEFLIYFQGTGAADDSGLPNDRFFAVRPEGSVSTLKIQRTERGDSAVYLCASSLLSVLSNQPQHFGDGTRLSIL.

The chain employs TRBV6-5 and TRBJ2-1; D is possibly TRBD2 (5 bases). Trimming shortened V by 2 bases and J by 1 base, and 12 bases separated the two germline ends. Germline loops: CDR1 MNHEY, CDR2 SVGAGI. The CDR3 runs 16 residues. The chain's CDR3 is CASSYEGSGSYNEQFF. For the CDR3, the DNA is TGTGCCAGCAGTTACGAAGGGTCGGGGTCCTACAATGAGCAGTTCTTC.

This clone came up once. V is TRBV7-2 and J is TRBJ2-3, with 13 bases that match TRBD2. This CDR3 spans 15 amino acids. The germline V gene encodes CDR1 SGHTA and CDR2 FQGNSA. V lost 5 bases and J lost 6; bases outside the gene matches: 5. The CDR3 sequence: CASSRTSGRGDTQYF. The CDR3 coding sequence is TGTGCCAGCAGCCGGACTAGCGGGAGAGGGGATACGCAGTATTTT.

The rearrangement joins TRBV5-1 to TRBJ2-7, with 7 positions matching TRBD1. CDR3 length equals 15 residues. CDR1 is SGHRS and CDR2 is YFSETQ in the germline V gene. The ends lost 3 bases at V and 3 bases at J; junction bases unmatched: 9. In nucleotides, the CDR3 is TGCGCCAGCAGCTGGGACAGCCCCAGGGACTACGAGCAGTACTTC. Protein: CASSWDSPRDYEQYF.

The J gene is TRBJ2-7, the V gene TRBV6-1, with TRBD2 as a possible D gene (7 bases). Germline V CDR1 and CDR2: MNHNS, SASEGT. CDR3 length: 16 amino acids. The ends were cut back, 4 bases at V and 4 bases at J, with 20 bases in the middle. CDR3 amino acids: CASSVFMGGAKYEQYF. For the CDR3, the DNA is TGTGCCAGCAGTGTTTTTATGGGGGGGGCAAAGTACGAGCAGTACTTC.

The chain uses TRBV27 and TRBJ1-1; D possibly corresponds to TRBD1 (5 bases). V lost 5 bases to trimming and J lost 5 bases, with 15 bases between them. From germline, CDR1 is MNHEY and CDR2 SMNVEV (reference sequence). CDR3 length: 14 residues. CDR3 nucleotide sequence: TGTGCCAGCAGTCCCTCGGCTGGGGGGACTGAAGCTTTCTTT. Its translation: CASSPSAGGTEAFF.

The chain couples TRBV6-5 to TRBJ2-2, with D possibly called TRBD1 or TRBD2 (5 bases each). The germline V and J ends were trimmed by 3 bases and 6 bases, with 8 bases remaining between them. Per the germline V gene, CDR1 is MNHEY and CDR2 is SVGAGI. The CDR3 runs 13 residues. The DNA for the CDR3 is TGTGCCAGCAGTTATAGAGGGGCCGGGGAGCTGTTTTTT. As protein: CASSYRGAGELFF.